This T cell receptor (beta chain) was sequenced during a study of blood T cell repertoires in COVID-19. Study-level information: Sites across the United States, Italy and Spain contributed samples from acute and convalescent COVID-19.

Germline V lookup: CDR1 SEHNR, CDR2 FQNEAQ (reference sequence). J lost 2 bases, V lost 2 bases, and 7 bases had no gene match. The CDR3 is 16 residues long. Some clones are missing from TCRdb's copy, which holds only in-frame ones; the method was immunoSEQ multiplex PCR. The sample yields approximately 130,000 clones, around four fifths seen once. Sequencing used peripheral blood. The receptor comes from a human donor in a cohort sampled during active COVID-19. The J gene is TRBJ2-7, the V gene TRBV7-9, with 9 bases matching TRBD1. The CDR3 DNA follows: TGTGCCAGCAGCTTACAGGCGGGGACAGGGCCCTACGAGCAGTACTTC. This translates into CASSLQAGTGPYEQYF.